Presented here are 29 T cell receptor beta chains from one specimen sequenced in a study of OX40 agonist ivuxolimab in advanced cancers. Sequencing used immunoSEQ multiplex PCR; TCRdb keeps in-frame clones, though not all of them. The sample contains 100,000 to 130,000 clones, 91% of which appear only once. The sequences come from CD4+ or CD8+ T cells sorted from blood, collected in a trial of the OX40 agonist ivuxolimab. The source is an adult with an advanced solid tumor such as melanoma, head and neck, liver or kidney cancer.

Of note for this clone: The junction departs from germline at one end; a sequencing error may be responsible. J is TRBJ1-6 and V is TRBV6-5, with D hard to call. The CDR3 has 14 residues. Looked up from germline, CDR1 is MNHEY and CDR2 is SVGAGI. CDR3 nucleotide sequence: TGTGCCAGCAGCCGTACCTACTATGATTCACCCCTCCACTTT. Translating it yields CASSRTYYDSPLHF.

The J gene is TRBJ1-2, the V gene TRBV7-8, with D possibly TRBD1 on 6 matching bases. The germline V gene has CDR1 SGHVS and CDR2 FQNEAQ. The V and J ends lost 1 base and 3 bases respectively, with 12 bases between them. The length of the CDR3 is 15 residues. The CDR3, as DNA: TGTGCCAGCAGCTTAGAGTTCGCAGGGGACTATGGCTACACCTTC. Protein: CASSLEFAGDYGYTF. Full variable domain (outside the CDR3, taken from reference TRBV7-8 and TRBJ1-2): GAGVSQSPRYKVAKRGQDVALRCDPISGHVSLFWYQQALGQGPEFLTYFQNEAQLDKSGLPSDRFFAERPEGSVSTLKIQRTQQEDSAVYLCASSLEFAGDYGYTFGSGTRLTVV.

This chain links TRBV10-1 with TRBJ1-1, with D uncertain. In germline, CDR1 is WNHNN, CDR2 SYGVQD (reference sequence). CDR3 length: 14 residues. Trimming pared 0 bases from V and 6 bases from J, leaving 11 bases between. CDR3 residues: CASSESTEIAEAFF. CDR3 sequence (DNA): TGCGCCAGCAGTGAGTCGACTGAAATCGCTGAAGCTTTCTTT.

This chain connects TRBV7-2 to TRBJ2-7; 7 nucleotides match TRBD2. Germline lookup yields CDR1 SGHTA and CDR2 FQGNSA. The trim removed 4 bases at V and 5 bases at J, leaving 11 bases unmatched. The CDR3 is made up of 15 amino acids. CDR3 nucleotide sequence: TGTGCCAGCAGCTGGAAGGCGGGAGAATCCCACGAGCAGTACTTC. It specifies CASSWKAGESHEQYF.

V and J are TRBV7-2 and TRBJ2-7; D is possibly TRBD2 (5 bases). CDR1 and CDR2 (germline): SGHTA, FQGNSA. Trimming removed 5 bases from V and 3 bases from J, with 14 bases in between. There are 14 residues in the CDR3. CDR3 DNA sequence: TGTGCCAGCAGCAGGACCGGGATAGGCTACGAGCAGTACTTC. Translation gives CASSRTGIGYEQYF. Using reference TRBV7-2 and TRBJ2-7 for the parts outside the CDR3, the full variable domain is GAGVSQSPSNKVTEKGKDVELRCDPISGHTALYWYRQSLGQGLEFLIYFQGNSAPDKSGLPSDRFSAERTGGSVSTLTIQRTQQEDSAVYLCASSRTGIGYEQYFGPGTRLTVT.

The chain recombines TRBV27 with TRBJ1-2; weak D call: TRBD1 (6 bases). CDR1 and CDR2 from the germline V gene are MNHEY and SMNVEV (reference sequence). This CDR3 is built from 13 residues. Trimming removed 4 bases at V and 4 bases at J, with 10 bases between. The CDR3 DNA reads TGTGCCAGCAGTTCCCCGGGGGCCTATGGCTACACCTTC. Translation: CASSSPGAYGYTF.

The chain couples TRBV5-1 to TRBJ1-1, with D possibly TRBD1 on 5 matching bases. V was pared by 3 bases and J by 0 bases, with 15 bases between. Germline V gene sequence: CDR1 SGHRS, CDR2 YFSETQ. This CDR3 is 16 amino acids long. The CDR3 DNA reads TGCGCCAGCAGCTCCCCCCAGGGCAGTCTGAACACTGAAGCTTTCTTT. Its protein product is CASSSPQGSLNTEAFF. Full variable domain (missing parts from reference TRBV5-1 and TRBJ1-1): KAGVTQTPRYLIKTRGQQVTLSCSPISGHRSVSWYQQTPGQGLQFLFEYFSETQRNKGNFPGRFSGRQFSNSRSEMNVSTLELGDSALYLCASSSPQGSLNTEAFFGQGTRLTVV.

The chain uses TRBV5-5 and TRBJ2-1; 13 bases map to TRBD2. The CDR3 has 17 amino acids. V dropped 0 bases and J dropped 5; count of bases not matched to a gene: 5. Germline assignment: CDR1 SGHKS and CDR2 YYEKEE (reference sequence). In DNA form, the CDR3 reads TGTGCCAGCAGCTTGGCTTCACTAGCGGGAGGGCACAATGAGCAGTTCTTC. This encodes CASSLASLAGGHNEQFF.

This clone showed up just once. CDR3 sequence (DNA): TGTGCCATCCGCAGGGTCGGGAATGAGCAGTTCTTC. Protein sequence: CAIRRVGNEQFF. The chain carries TRBV10-3 and TRBJ2-1; possible D gene TRBD1, 5 bases. The CDR3 length is 12 residues. V was clipped by 8 bases and J by 7 bases, with 12 bases between them. Germline V gene lookup returns CDR1 ENHRY and CDR2 SYGVKD.

This sequence joins TRBV6-5 and TRBJ1-3; possible D gene TRBD1, 5 bases. Germline CDR1 and CDR2: MNHEY and SVGAGI. This CDR3 has 14 residues. V was trimmed by 2 bases and J by 2 bases, leaving 7 bases between them. The CDR3 spells CASSYAGAGNTIYF. The CDR3 region has the DNA TGTGCCAGCAGTTACGCGGGGGCTGGAAACACCATATATTTT.

The gene calls are TRBV9 and TRBJ2-2, with D perhaps being TRBD1 or TRBD2 (5 bases each). This CDR3 contains 13 residues. CDR1 is SGDLS and CDR2 is YYNGEE in the germline V gene. Trimming removed 6 bases at V and 6 bases at J, with 12 bases between. The CDR3 loop reads CASKTGLAGELFF. CDR3 coding DNA: TGTGCCAGCAAAACGGGGCTCGCCGGGGAGCTGTTTTTT.

V is TRBV12-5 and J is TRBJ2-2, with a tentative D call TRBD1 (6 bases). In germline, CDR1 is LGHNT, CDR2 FRNRAP. This CDR3 is built from 13 residues. V was shortened by 2 bases and J by 7 bases, with 8 bases between the two germline ends. The CDR3 DNA sequence: TGTGCTAGTGGTTTGTCAGGGGACGGGGAGCTGTTTTTT. Protein: CASGLSGDGELFF.

The chain has TRBV28 and TRBJ2-1; possible D gene TRBD2, 5 bases. Germline-derived CDR1 and CDR2 are MDHEN and SYDVKM. This CDR3 is 15 amino acids long. With 4 bases removed from V and 6 bases from J, the gap between germline ends came to 16 bases. The CDR3 here is CASSSLRVWRNEQFF. The CDR3 DNA reads TGTGCCAGCAGTTCCCTGAGGGTCTGGCGCAATGAGCAGTTCTTC.

The J gene is TRBJ2-5, the V gene TRBV7-8, with 8 positions matching TRBD1. The CDR3 runs to 15 residues. V lost 4 bases to trimming and J lost 2 bases; unmatched junction nucleotides: 6. Germline V gene lookup returns CDR1 SGHVS and CDR2 FQNEAQ. The CDR3 DNA reads TGTGCCAGCAGCTCCGACAGGGGACATCAAGAGACCCAGTACTTC. This encodes CASSSDRGHQETQYF.

This clone was detected once. The rearrangement uses TRBV7-6 and TRBJ1-4, with D possibly being TRBD1 (5 bases). The CDR3 is 15 amino acids. The V and J ends lost 2 bases and 7 bases respectively, with 14 bases between them. The germline gives CDR1 SGHVS, CDR2 FNYEAQ. DNA for the CDR3: TGTGCCAGCAGCTTAAACCCAGGGAAGGCTGAAAAACTGTTTTTT. As protein: CASSLNPGKAEKLFF.

This sequence joins TRBV7-6 and TRBJ2-7, with 8 bases fitting TRBD1. The CDR3 runs 16 residues. Germline CDR1 and CDR2: SGHVS and FNYEAQ. The trim removed 0 bases at V and 2 bases at J, leaving 6 bases unmatched. The CDR3 bases are TGTGCCAGCAGCTTAGCGGGGACAGGAGGTGCCTACGAGCAGTACTTC. This gives the protein CASSLAGTGGAYEQYF. The whole variable domain, filled in from reference TRBV7-6 and TRBJ2-7, reads GAGVSQSPRYKVTKRGQDVALRCDPISGHVSLYWYRQALGQGPEFLTYFNYEAQQDKSGLPNDRFSAERPEGSISTLTIQRTEQRDSAMYRCASSLAGTGGAYEQYFGPGTRLTVT.

This rearrangement joins TRBV2 to TRBJ2-6; D is unclear. The CDR3 is 14 residues long. Trimming removed 6 bases at V and 2 bases at J, with 8 bases between. The germline CDR1 and CDR2 sequences are SNHLY and FYNNEI. CDR3: CASRQLAGANVLTF. CDR3 coding DNA: TGTGCCAGCAGACAGTTGGCTGGGGCCAACGTCCTGACTTTC.

The chain couples TRBV6-1 to TRBJ1-5; D is unresolved. The CDR3 is 13 amino acids. The germline V gene encodes CDR1 MNHNS and CDR2 SASEGT. Trimming stripped 9 bases from V and 0 bases from J, with 9 bases between. CDR3 amino acids: CASPNDSNQPQHF. In nucleotides, the CDR3 is TGTGCCAGTCCGAATGATAGCAATCAGCCCCAGCATTTT.

The chain uses TRBV5-1 and TRBJ2-1; 9 positions match TRBD2. The germline gives CDR1 SGHRS, CDR2 YFSETQ. The J segment lost 3 bases and the V segment lost 3 bases, leaving 4 bases of the junction unmatched. The CDR3 loop spans 15 amino acids. CDR3 amino acids: CASSYSGSSYNEQFF. The CDR3 bases are TGCGCCAGCAGCTATAGCGGGAGCAGCTACAATGAGCAGTTCTTC.

The chain links TRBV7-3 to TRBJ1-2; D remains ambiguous. Trimming shortened V by 2 bases and J by 2 bases, and 12 bases separated the two germline ends. The germline gives CDR1 SGHTA, CDR2 FQGTGA. This CDR3 has 15 amino acids. This CDR3 reads CASSLRPGTNYGYTF. DNA for the CDR3: TGTGCCAGCAGCTTACGTCCGGGAACCAACTATGGCTACACCTTC.

J is TRBJ2-1 and V is TRBV11-3, with 13 bases fitting TRBD2. V trimming: 4 bases; J trimming: 6 bases; junction bases outside the gene matches: 12. The CDR3 sequence is 18 residues long. CDR1 is SGHNT and CDR2 is YENEEA in the germline V gene. The CDR3 protein is CASSSPAGTSGIGNEQFF. CDR3 in DNA: TGTGCCAGCAGCTCCCCTGCCGGGACTAGCGGGATTGGCAATGAGCAGTTCTTC. Based on the CDR3 plus reference TRBV11-3 and TRBJ2-1, the full variable domain is EAGVVQSPRYKIIEKKQPVAFWCNPISGHNTLYWYLQNLGQGPELLIRYENEEAVDDSQLPKDRFSAERLKGVDSTLKIQPAELGDSAVYLCASSSPAGTSGIGNEQFFGPGTRLTVL.

J is TRBJ2-7 and V is TRBV28; D may be TRBD1 (6 bases). This CDR3 contains 14 residues. V was cut by 7 bases and J by 2 bases, with 15 bases left in between. CDR1 and CDR2 (germline): MDHEN, SYDVKM. The CDR3 protein is CASTSTQGTYEQYF. The CDR3 region has the DNA TGTGCCAGCACATCCACACAGGGAACCTACGAGCAGTACTTC.

The CDR3: CASSLVVGVNTEAFF. CDR3 in DNA: TGTGCCAGCAGCTTAGTGGTGGGGGTGAACACTGAAGCTTTCTTT. The chain is built from TRBV7-9 and TRBJ1-1; a possible D gene is TRBD1 (5 bases). Deletions cut 1 base from V and 0 bases from J, with 9 bases between. The CDR3 is 15 amino acids. Germline values: CDR1 SEHNR, CDR2 FQNEAQ (reference sequence). The full variable domain, rest sourced from reference TRBV7-9 and TRBJ1-1, is DTGVSQNPRHKITKRGQNVTFRCDPISEHNRLYWYRQTLGQGPEFLTYFQNEAQLEKSRLLSDRFSAERPKGSFSTLEIQRTEQGDSAMYLCASSLVVGVNTEAFFGQGTRLTVV.

This clone showed up just once. J is TRBJ2-7 and V is TRBV19; 8 nucleotides agree with TRBD2. Trimming cost V 1 base and J 2 bases; bases outside gene matches: 4. The CDR3 loop spans 15 amino acids. From germline, CDR1 is LNHDA and CDR2 SQIVND (reference sequence). The CDR3 DNA reads TGTGCCAGTAGTATAGTTGAAGCGGGAGCCTACGAGCAGTACTTC. This gives the protein CASSIVEAGAYEQYF.

The CDR3 spells CASGPNLGLPRGDEQFF. CDR3 DNA sequence: TGTGCTAGTGGTCCCAATCTCGGACTCCCGAGGGGGGATGAGCAGTTCTTC. The chain combines TRBV12-5 with TRBJ2-1, with D perhaps matching TRBD1 or TRBD2 (6 bases each). The germline V gene encodes CDR1 LGHNT and CDR2 FRNRAP. The CDR3 has 17 amino acids. The V end lost 5 bases, the J end lost 8 bases, and 25 bases lay between the germline ends.

The chain is built from TRBV6-1 and TRBJ2-7; 7 bases are shared with TRBD1. Germline-derived CDR1 and CDR2 are MNHNS and SASEGT. The length of the CDR3 is 14 residues. The V and J ends lost 6 bases and 3 bases, in that order; junction bases with no gene match: 8. The CDR3 reads CASSGTGTVYEQYF. In DNA, the CDR3 is TGTGCCAGCAGCGGAACCGGGACAGTCTACGAGCAGTACTTC.

This clone was detected only a few times. The chain has TRBV9 and TRBJ1-1; D is possibly TRBD1 (5 bases). V was cut by 0 bases and J by 1 base, with 7 bases left in between. CDR3 length: 14 amino acids. Germline CDR1 is SGDLS and CDR2 is YYNGEE. The CDR3 region is CASSVATANTEAFF. CDR3 nucleotides: TGTGCCAGCAGCGTAGCGACAGCGAACACTGAAGCTTTCTTT.

The chain couples TRBV7-3 to TRBJ2-2; 7 nucleotides line up with TRBD2. The germline V gene encodes CDR1 SGHTA and CDR2 FQGTGA. V lost 5 bases to trimming and J lost 3 bases; unmatched junction nucleotides: 3. The CDR3 consists of 14 residues. CDR3: CASSDRGDTGELFF. For the CDR3, the DNA is TGTGCCAGCAGCGATCGGGGGGACACCGGGGAGCTGTTTTTT.

DNA of the CDR3: TGTGCCAGCAGTTTATCGGGTGGCGGGGAGCTGTTTTTT. Translation gives CASSLSGGGELFF. The chain uses TRBV28 and TRBJ2-2, with D unresolved. Per the germline V gene, CDR1 is MDHEN and CDR2 is SYDVKM. The CDR3 has 13 residues. V was clipped by 1 base and J by 7 bases, with 7 bases between them. The full variable domain, rest sourced from reference TRBV28 and TRBJ2-2, is DVKVTQSSRYLVKRTGEKVFLECVQDMDHENMFWYRQDPGLGLRLIYFSYDVKMKEKGDIPEGYSVSREKKERFSLILESASTNQTSMYLCASSLSGGGELFFGEGSRLTVL.